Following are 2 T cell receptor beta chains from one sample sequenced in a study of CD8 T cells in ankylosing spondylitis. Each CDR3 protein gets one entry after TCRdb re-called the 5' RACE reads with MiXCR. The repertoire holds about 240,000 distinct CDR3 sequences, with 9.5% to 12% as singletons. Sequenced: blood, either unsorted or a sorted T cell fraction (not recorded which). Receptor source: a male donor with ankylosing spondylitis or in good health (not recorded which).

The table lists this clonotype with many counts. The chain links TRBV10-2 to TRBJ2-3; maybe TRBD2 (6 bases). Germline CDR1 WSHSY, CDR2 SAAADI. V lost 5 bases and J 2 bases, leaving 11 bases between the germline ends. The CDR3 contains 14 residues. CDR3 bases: TGCGCCAGCAGTCGGCGGGACCACACAGATACGCAGTATTTT. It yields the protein CASSRRDHTDTQYF.

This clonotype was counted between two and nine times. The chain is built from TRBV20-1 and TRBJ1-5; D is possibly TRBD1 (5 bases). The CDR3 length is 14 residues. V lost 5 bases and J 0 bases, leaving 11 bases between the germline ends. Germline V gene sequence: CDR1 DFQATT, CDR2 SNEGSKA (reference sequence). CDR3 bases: TGCAGTGCTGCAGGGAAGCATAGCAATCAGCCCCAGCATTTT. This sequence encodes CSAAGKHSNQPQHF.